The sequence of this T cell receptor beta chain was determined in a study of regulatory T cells in long-lasting Graves disease. Overall study findings and caveats: More public clonotypes were shared by persistent patients (around 2,500) than by new patients (roughly 1,000).

The time point denotes: persistent/refractory GD, antithyroid drugs over 5 years with positive TRAb. PBMCs provided the RNA from which the TCR library was made. The authors drew approximately 9 milliliters of peripheral blood into EDTA tubes. The CDR3 sequence is 14 residues long. The ends were cut back, 7 bases at V and 0 bases at J, with 12 bases in the middle. The germline V gene encodes CDR1 SQVTM and CDR2 ANQGSEA. Many counts were recorded for this clonotype. What it recognizes is unknown. Researchers made TCR beta libraries by using iRepertoire HTBI primers and running Arm-PCR on CDR3 regions. In the authors' workflow: In the combined samples, approximately 62 TRBV and some 14 TRBJ segments were identified. TCRdb re-called the multiplex PCR reads through MiXCR, storing one row per CDR3 protein. The V and J calls here are based on TCRdb, not the publication. The sample contains about 470,000 distinct CDR3 sequences, roughly 21% of which appear only once.

Specimen: peripheral blood mononuclear cells (PBMCs), collected when the disease was refractory, from a patient treated with antithyroid drugs. The receptor was isolated from a female donor with Graves disease. The chain recombines TRBV29-1 with TRBJ1-4; perhaps TRBD1 as D (6 bases). The CDR3: CSARTVATNEKLFF. The CDR3 coding sequence is TGCAGCGCCCGGACAGTTGCAACTAATGAAAAACTGTTTTTT.